What follows are 11 T cell receptor beta chains derived from one specimen sequenced in a study of blood T cell repertoires in COVID-19. Produced via immunoSEQ multiplex PCR; TCRdb's table is partial and in-frame only. The repertoire holds 200,000 or so clones, with around 89% as singletons. The sample taken for sequencing was peripheral blood. Receptors originate from a man between 65 and 85 years old with acute or convalescent COVID-19.

The chain uses TRBV18 and TRBJ1-2, with 9 bases that match TRBD1. The V and J ends lost 3 bases and 0 bases, in that order; junction bases with no gene match: 2. The CDR3 is 15 amino acids. Germline assignment: CDR1 KGHSH and CDR2 LQKENI. CDR3 sequence reads: CASSPGTGSNYGYTF. The CDR3 nucleotides read TGTGCCAGCTCACCCGGGACAGGGTCTAACTATGGCTACACCTTC. The whole variable domain, filled in from reference TRBV18 and TRBJ1-2, reads NAGVMQNPRHLVRRRGQEARLRCSPMKGHSHVYWYRQLPEEGLKFMVYLQKENIIDESGMPKERFSAEFPKEGPSILRIQQVVRGDSAAYFCASSPGTGSNYGYTFGSGTRLTVV.

The rearrangement uses TRBV24-1 and TRBJ2-7; 9 bases match TRBD1. This CDR3 is 15 amino acids long. Germline CDR1 is KGHDR and CDR2 is SFDVKD. J was trimmed by 4 bases and V by 4 bases; bases with no gene match: 7. The CDR3 here is CATSDSGTGHYEQYF. The DNA for the CDR3 is TGTGCCACCAGTGACTCCGGGACAGGGCATTACGAGCAGTACTTC.

The chain joins TRBV11-2 to TRBJ2-7, with D perhaps matching TRBD1 (5 bases). Trimming pared 1 base from V and 4 bases from J, leaving 14 bases between. CDR3 length: 15 residues. Per the germline V gene, CDR1 is SGHAT and CDR2 is FQNNGV. The DNA for the CDR3 is TGTGCCAGCAGCTTAGCCGCGACAGAAAGTTACGAGCAGTACTTC. This codes for CASSLAATESYEQYF. Together with reference TRBV11-2 and TRBJ2-7, the CDR3 gives the full variable domain: EAGVAQSPRYKIIEKRQSVAFWCNPISGHATLYWYQQILGQGPKLLIQFQNNGVVDDSQLPKDRFSAERLKGVDSTLKIQPAKLEDSAVYLCASSLAATESYEQYFGPGTRLTVT.

In this sample, this clone turned up once. J is TRBJ1-5 and V is TRBV7-6; D may be TRBD1 (6 bases). The CDR3 runs 14 residues. Trimming cost V 1 base and J 4 bases, with 8 bases left between them. Germline values: CDR1 SGHVS, CDR2 FNYEAQ. The CDR3, as DNA: TGTGCCAGCAGCTTAGAGGGGACAAATCAGCCCCAGCATTTT. Its translation is CASSLEGTNQPQHF.

For the CDR3, the DNA is TGTGCCAGCAGCTTAGGCGGGCGGACTGAAGCTTTCTTT. This encodes CASSLGGRTEAFF. The chain employs TRBV7-8 and TRBJ1-1; D unresolved. In germline, CDR1 is SGHVS, CDR2 FQNEAQ. V dropped 1 base and J dropped 5 bases, with 8 bases sitting between them. CDR3 length equals 13 residues.

The chain combines TRBV21-1 with TRBJ2-1; TRBD2 is taken as the D call from the table, unchecked against the DNA. TRBV21-1 constitutes a pseudogene. The CDR3 sequence is 15 residues long. The CDR3 loop reads CASSKPLLACSEQFF. The CDR3 DNA reads TGTGCCAGCAGCAAACCCCTGCTAGCGTGCAGCGAGCAGTTCTTC.

The chain combines TRBV6-6 with TRBJ1-1; D not resolved. V was cut by 0 bases and J by 6 bases, with 8 bases left in between. CDR1 and CDR2 (germline): MNHNY, SVGAGI (reference sequence). The CDR3 spans 13 residues. The CDR3 reads CASSYSSQPEAFF. The DNA of the CDR3 is TGTGCCAGCAGTTACTCATCACAGCCTGAAGCTTTCTTT.

This clone was seen a few times. V and J are TRBV11-2 and TRBJ2-7, with TRBD2 identical over 11 bases. This CDR3 comprises 16 residues. Per the germline V gene, CDR1 is SGHAT and CDR2 is FQNNGV. V gave up 1 base and J gave up 4 bases; unmatched junction bases: 6. Here the CDR3 reads CASSLVTSGIMYEQYF. The CDR3 nucleotides read TGTGCCAGCAGCTTAGTGACTAGCGGGATAATGTACGAGCAGTACTTC.

The CDR3 DNA sequence: TGTGCCAGCAGTTCCGGGACTAGCGGGAGGTCTCGAGAGCAGTTCTTC. Its protein is CASSSGTSGRSREQFF. The chain recombines TRBV27 with TRBJ2-1, with 15 bases that match TRBD2. Per germline, CDR1 MNHEY and CDR2 SMNVEV (reference sequence). V shed 4 bases, J shed 10 bases, and the junction held 8 bases outside the gene matches. This CDR3 comprises 16 residues.

The gene calls are TRBV6-7 and TRBJ2-6; possibly TRBD1 for D (5 bases). TRBV6-7 is labeled an ORF, and its function is uncertain. V was clipped by 2 bases and J by 0 bases, with 20 bases between them. CDR3 length: 20 amino acids. The CDR3 DNA is TGTGCCAGCAGTTACCGGGCGTGGGGCAGCCGAAGCTCTGGGGCCAACGTCCTGACTTTC. Amino acids: CASSYRAWGSRSSGANVLTF.

The V gene is TRBV5-6, the J gene TRBJ2-1; no firm D call. Trimming cost V 4 bases and J 2 bases, with 13 bases left between them. Germline V gives CDR1 SGHDT, CDR2 YYEEEE. The CDR3 loop spans 15 amino acids. The CDR3 region is CASSASAWTYNEQFF. For the CDR3, the DNA is TGTGCCAGCAGCGCGTCAGCGTGGACCTACAATGAGCAGTTCTTC.